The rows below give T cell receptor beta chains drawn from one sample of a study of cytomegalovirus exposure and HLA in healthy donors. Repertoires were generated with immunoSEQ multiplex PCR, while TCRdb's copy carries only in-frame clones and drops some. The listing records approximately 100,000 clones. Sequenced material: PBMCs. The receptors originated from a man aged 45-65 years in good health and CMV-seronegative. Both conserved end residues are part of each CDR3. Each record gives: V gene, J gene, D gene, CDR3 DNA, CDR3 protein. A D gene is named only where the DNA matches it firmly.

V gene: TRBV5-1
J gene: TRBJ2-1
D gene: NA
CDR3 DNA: TGCGCCAGCTACGGAGGGGAGATAAACAATGAGCAGTTCTTC
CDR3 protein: CASYGGEINNEQFF

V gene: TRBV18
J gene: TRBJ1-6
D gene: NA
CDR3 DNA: TGTGCCAGCTCACCAGGAGGCCCCCTCCTCCTCCACTTT
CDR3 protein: CASSPGGPLLLHF

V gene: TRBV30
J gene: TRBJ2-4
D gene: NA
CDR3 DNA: TGTGCCTGGGGGGTAGGGGACATTCAGTACTTC
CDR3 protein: CAWGVGDIQYF

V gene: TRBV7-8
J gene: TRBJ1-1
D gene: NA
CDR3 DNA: TGTGCCAGCAGCTTACAGGGTTCTGGTACTGAAGCTTTCTTT
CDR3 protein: CASSLQGSGTEAFF

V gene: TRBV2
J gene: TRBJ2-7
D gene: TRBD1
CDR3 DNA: TGTGCCAGCGTCCGGGACAGGTCCTACGAGCAGTACTTC
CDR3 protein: CASVRDRSYEQYF

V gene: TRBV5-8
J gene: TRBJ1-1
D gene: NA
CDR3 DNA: TGTGCCAGCAGCCCCTGGCGGGGAACATTGTCAATCGCTTTCTTT
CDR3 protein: CASSPWRGTLSIAFF

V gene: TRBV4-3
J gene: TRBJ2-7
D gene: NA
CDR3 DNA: TGCGCCAGCAGCCAAGGCCAGGGTTTGGTCTACGAGCAGTACTTC
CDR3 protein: CASSQGQGLVYEQYF

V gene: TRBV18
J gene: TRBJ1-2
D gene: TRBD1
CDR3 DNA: TGTGCCAGCTCACCGATTCGGACAGGGCCGGAGGCCTATGGCTACACCTTC
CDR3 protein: CASSPIRTGPEAYGYTF

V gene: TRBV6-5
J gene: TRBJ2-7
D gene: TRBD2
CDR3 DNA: TGTGCCAGCAGTAAACCTAGCGGGGGCGCCTACGAGCAGTACTTC
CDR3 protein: CASSKPSGGAYEQYF

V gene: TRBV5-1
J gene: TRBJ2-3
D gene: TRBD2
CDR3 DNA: TGCGCCAGCAGCTCTTCCGGGGAGGGGGATACGCAGTATTTT
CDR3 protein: CASSSSGEGDTQYF

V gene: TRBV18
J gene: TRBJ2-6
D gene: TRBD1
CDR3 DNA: TGTGCCAGCAGCAGGGGGCCTGACTCTGGGGCCAACGTCCTGACTTTC
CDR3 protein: CASSRGPDSGANVLTF

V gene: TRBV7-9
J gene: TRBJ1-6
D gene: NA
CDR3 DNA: TGTGCCAGCAGCGTCAGGGGTTCACCCCTCCACTTT
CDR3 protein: CASSVRGSPLHF

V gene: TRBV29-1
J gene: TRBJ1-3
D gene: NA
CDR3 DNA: TGCAGCGTTGAGGTGTGGGAGCTCGGAGGAAACACCATATATTTT
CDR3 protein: CSVEVWELGGNTIYF

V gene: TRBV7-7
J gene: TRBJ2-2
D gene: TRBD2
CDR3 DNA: TGTGCTAGCAGCTTAGACGGGCGGGGGTCCACCGGGGAGCTGTTTTTT
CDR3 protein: CASSLDGRGSTGELFF

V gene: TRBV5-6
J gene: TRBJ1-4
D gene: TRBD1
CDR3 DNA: TGTGCCAGCAGGTCCGGGACAGGGGGCCTCGAAAAACTGTTTTTT
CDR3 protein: CASRSGTGGLEKLFF

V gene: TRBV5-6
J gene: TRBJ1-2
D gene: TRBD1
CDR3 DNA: TGTGCCAGCAGCTTGGAGGTGGGACAGGGGGCAGGAGGCTACACCTTC
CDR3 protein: CASSLEVGQGAGGYTF

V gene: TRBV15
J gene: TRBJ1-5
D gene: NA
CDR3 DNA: TGTGCCACCAGCAGAACCCGACAGAATGGTCAGCCCCAGCATTTT
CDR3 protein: CATSRTRQNGQPQHF

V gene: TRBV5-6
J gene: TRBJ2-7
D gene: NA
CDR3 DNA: TGTGCCAGCAGCTCAGGGGACGGGCTCGAGCAGTACTTC
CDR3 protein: CASSSGDGLEQYF

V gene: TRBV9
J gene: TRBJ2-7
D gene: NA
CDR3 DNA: TGTGCCAGCAGCGTATTGGACAGTTCCTACGAGCAGTACTTC
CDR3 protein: CASSVLDSSYEQYF

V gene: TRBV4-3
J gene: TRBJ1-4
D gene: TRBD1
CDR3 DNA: TGCGCCAGCAGCCAAGAGGACAGGGGGCGAGAAAAACTGTTTTTT
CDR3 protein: CASSQEDRGREKLFF

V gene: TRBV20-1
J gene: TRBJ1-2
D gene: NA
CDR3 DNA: TGCAGTGCTAGCGGGGACTATGGCTACACCTTC
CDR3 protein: CSASGDYGYTF

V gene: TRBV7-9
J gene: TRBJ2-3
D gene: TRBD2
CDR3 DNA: TGTGCCAGCAGCACCCGAGTCGGACTAGCGGGAGTGCCAGATACGCAGTATTTT
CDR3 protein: CASSTRVGLAGVPDTQYF

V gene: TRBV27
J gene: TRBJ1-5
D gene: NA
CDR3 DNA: TGTGCCAGTTGGGGCGGGACGAGCGATCAGCCCCAGCATTTT
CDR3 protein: CASWGGTSDQPQHF